This T cell receptor (beta chain) was observed in a study of OX40 agonist ivuxolimab in advanced cancers. Background on the study: More than 35% of patients had received prior checkpoint inhibitor therapy.

Data came from immunoSEQ multiplex PCR; TCRdb stores just in-frame clones and leaves some out. The table records around 97,000 clones, 70% to 90% of them present only once. V lost 3 bases, J lost 1 base, and 12 bases lay in between. Germline V gene data show CDR1 as MNHNS and CDR2 as SASEGT. The CDR3 has 15 amino acids. The chain carries TRBV6-1 and TRBJ1-2; D is possibly TRBD1 (6 bases). The TCR was taken from an adult with an advanced solid tumor such as melanoma, head and neck, liver or kidney cancer. Here the sequenced sample was CD4+ or CD8+ T cells sorted from blood, taken in a trial of the OX40 agonist ivuxolimab. The CDR3 region is CASSERGGYNYGYTF. The CDR3 DNA sequence: TGTGCCAGCAGTGAGAGGGGGGGGTATAACTATGGCTACACCTTC.